This T cell receptor (beta chain) was profiled in a study of control samples from healthy donors and cancer patients. The protocol was immunoSEQ multiplex PCR, while the TCRdb copy is restricted to in-frame clones and leaves out a portion. The repertoire consists of roughly 120,000 clones, with roughly 92% occurring once and the leading ten covering around 7.6%. Per germline, CDR1 MDHEN and CDR2 SYDVKM. V was cut by 0 bases and J by 3 bases, with 13 bases left in between. The CDR3 is 16 amino acids. The source of this sequence is a woman aged 18-29 years in good health. Material: blood. The chain couples TRBV28 to TRBJ2-3, with D possibly matching TRBD2 (5 bases). The CDR3 coding sequence is TGTGCCAGCAGTTTATGGAGGGATAGCTGGACAGATACGCAGTATTTT. It codes for CASSLWRDSWTDTQYF.